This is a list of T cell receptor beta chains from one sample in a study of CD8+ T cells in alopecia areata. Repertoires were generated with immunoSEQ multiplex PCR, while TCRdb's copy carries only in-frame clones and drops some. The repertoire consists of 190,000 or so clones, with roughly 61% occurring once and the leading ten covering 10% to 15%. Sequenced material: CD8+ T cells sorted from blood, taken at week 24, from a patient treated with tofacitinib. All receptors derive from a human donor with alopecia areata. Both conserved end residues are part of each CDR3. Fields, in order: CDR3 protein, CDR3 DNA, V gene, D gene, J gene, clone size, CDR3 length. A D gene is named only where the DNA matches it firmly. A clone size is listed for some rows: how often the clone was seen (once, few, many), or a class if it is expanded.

CASSLGQGGYTQYF | TGTGCCAGCAGCTTGGGACAGGGGGGATATACGCAGTATTTT | TRBV13 | TRBD1 | TRBJ2-3 | few | 14
CASSQERGNTGELFF | TGTGCCAGCAGCCAAGAAAGAGGGAACACCGGGGAGCTGTTTTTT | TRBV4-2 | NA | TRBJ2-2 | NA | 15
CATERAGTGPYEQYF | TGTGCCACGGAGCGGGCAGGGACGGGGCCCTACGAGCAGTACTTC | TRBV7-8 | NA | TRBJ2-7 | NA | 15
CASSRGLTYEQYF | TGTGCCAGCAGTAGGGGGCTCACCTACGAGCAGTACTTC | TRBV27 | TRBD1 | TRBJ2-7 | NA | 13
CASSTGDIQYF | TGTGCCAGTAGTACAGGGGACATTCAGTACTTC | TRBV19 | NA | TRBJ2-4 | NA | 11
CASSLGTGYFSGYTF | TGTGCCAGCAGCCTTGGGACAGGGTATTTCAGTGGCTACACCTTC | TRBV27 | TRBD1 | TRBJ1-2 | NA | 15
CASSWVDRNEQYF | TGTGCCAGCTCCTGGGTGGATAGGAACGAGCAGTACTTC | TRBV2 | NA | TRBJ2-7 | NA | 13
CSVLYREKLFF | TGCAGCGTCTTGTACAGGGAAAAACTGTTTTTT | TRBV29-1 | NA | TRBJ1-4 | NA | 11
CASSPRSGVHGYTF | TGTGCCAGCTCACCACGGTCAGGGGTGCATGGCTACACCTTC | TRBV18 | NA | TRBJ1-2 | NA | 14
CASSLAGQTLGQPQHF | TGTGCCAGCAGCTTAGCGGGACAGACATTAGGTCAGCCCCAGCATTTT | TRBV7-8 | TRBD1 | TRBJ1-5 | NA | 16
CATLKTPPGTQYF | TGTGCCACCCTTAAGACACCCCCAGGGACCCAGTACTTC | TRBV25-1 | NA | TRBJ2-5 | NA | 13
CASSIGTGEIF | TGTGCCAGCAGTATTGGGACAGGGGAGATCTTC | TRBV7-9 | TRBD1 | TRBJ2-1 | few | 11
CASQSEVGNTIYF | TGTGCCTCCCAGTCGGAGGTAGGAAACACCATATATTTT | TRBV30 | NA | TRBJ1-3 | once | 13
CASSTAGGPVDYGYTF | TGCGCCAGCTCCACCGCGGGGGGCCCCGTCGACTATGGCTACACCTTC | TRBV5-1 | NA | TRBJ1-2 | few | 16
CASRVGVENSPLHF | TGTGCCAGCAGGGTGGGGGTCGAGAATTCACCCCTCCACTTT | TRBV27 | NA | TRBJ1-6 | NA | 14
CASSWGSGAPTDTQYF | TGTGCCAGCAGCTGGGGGTCAGGGGCGCCCACAGATACGCAGTATTTT | TRBV7-8 | NA | TRBJ2-3 | NA | 16
CASSNGQSSTDTQYF | TGCGCCAGCAGCAATGGGCAGTCTAGCACAGATACGCAGTATTTT | TRBV5-1 | NA | TRBJ2-3 | NA | 15
CASSLRRDRSYEQYF | TGCGCCAGCAGCCTACGCCGGGACCGATCCTACGAGCAGTACTTC | TRBV5-1 | NA | TRBJ2-7 | NA | 15
CASSADREYGYTF | TGCGCCAGCAGCGCTGACAGAGAGTATGGCTACACCTTC | TRBV5-1 | NA | TRBJ1-2 | NA | 13
CASSLRGPGGNEQFF | TGCGCCAGCAGCTTGAGGGGGCCCGGTGGGAATGAGCAGTTCTTC | TRBV5-1 | TRBD1 | TRBJ2-1 | NA | 15
CAWSVLRNEAFF | TGTGCCTGGAGTGTACTACGGAACGAAGCTTTCTTT | TRBV30 | NA | TRBJ1-1 | NA | 12
CASSPLRRGDYEQYF | TGTGCCAGCAGTCCCCTTAGGCGGGGGGACTACGAGCAGTACTTC | TRBV6-5 | TRBD2 | TRBJ2-7 | few | 15